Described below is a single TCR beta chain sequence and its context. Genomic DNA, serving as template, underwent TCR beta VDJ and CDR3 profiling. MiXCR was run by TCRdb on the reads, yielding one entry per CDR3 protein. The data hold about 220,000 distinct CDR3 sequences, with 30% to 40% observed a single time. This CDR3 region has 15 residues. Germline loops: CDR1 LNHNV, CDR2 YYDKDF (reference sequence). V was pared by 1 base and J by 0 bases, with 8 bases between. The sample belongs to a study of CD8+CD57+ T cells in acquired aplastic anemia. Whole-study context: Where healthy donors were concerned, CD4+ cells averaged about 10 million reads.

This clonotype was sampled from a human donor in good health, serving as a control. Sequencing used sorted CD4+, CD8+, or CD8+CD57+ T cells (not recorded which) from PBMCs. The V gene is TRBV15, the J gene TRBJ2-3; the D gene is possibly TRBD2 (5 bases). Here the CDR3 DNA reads TGTGCCACCAGCAGAGTTAGGACTAGCACAGATACGCAGTATTTT. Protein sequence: CATSRVRTSTDTQYF.